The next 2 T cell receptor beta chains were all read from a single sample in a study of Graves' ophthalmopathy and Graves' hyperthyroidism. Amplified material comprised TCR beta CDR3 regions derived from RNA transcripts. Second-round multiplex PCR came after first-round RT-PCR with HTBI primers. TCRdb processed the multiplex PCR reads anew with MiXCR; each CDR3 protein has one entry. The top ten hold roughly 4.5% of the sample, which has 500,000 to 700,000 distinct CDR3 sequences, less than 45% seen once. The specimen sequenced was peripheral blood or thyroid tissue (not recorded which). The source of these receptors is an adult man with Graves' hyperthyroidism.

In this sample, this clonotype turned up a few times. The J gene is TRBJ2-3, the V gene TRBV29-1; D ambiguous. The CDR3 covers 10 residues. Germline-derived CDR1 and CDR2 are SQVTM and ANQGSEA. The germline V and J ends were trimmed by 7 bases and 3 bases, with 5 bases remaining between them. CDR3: CSGWTDTQYF. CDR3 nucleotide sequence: TGCAGCGGTTGGACAGATACGCAGTATTTT.

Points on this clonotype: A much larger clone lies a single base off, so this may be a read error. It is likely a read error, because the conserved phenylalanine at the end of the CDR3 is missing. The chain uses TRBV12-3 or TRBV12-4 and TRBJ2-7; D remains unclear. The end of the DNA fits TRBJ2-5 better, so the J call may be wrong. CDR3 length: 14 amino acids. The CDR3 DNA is TGTGCCAGCAGCCAGGACGGAGAGAGTGAGACCCAGTACTTG. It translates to CASSQDGESETQYL.